In its sample, the clone carrying this TCR beta chain was seen once. These data belong to a study of blood T cell repertoires in COVID-19. Turning to the study itself: Samples representing acute and convalescent COVID-19 were sourced from the United States, Italy and Spain. T cells, B-cell-depleted T cells, or PBMCs provided the cDNA or gDNA that served as material.

The CDR3 is 16 residues long. Trimming at V came to 4 bases and at J to 2 bases, leaving 9 bases not matched to a gene. CDR1 and CDR2 from the germline V gene are SGHTS and YDEGEE. Authors' processing steps: Amplification from reference gene primers served as the basis for estimated nucleated cell counts. TCRdb keeps only in-frame clones here, not all; method: immunoSEQ multiplex PCR. V and J calls and clone size follow that table, whereas D and trimming were derived from the DNA. Of approximately 200,000 clones listed, around four fifths were seen once; the top ten hold 6.9%. This clonotype was obtained from a human donor with acute or convalescent COVID-19. The donor label of this sample is uncertain. Source material: peripheral blood. The chain links TRBV5-8 to TRBJ2-3; 8 bases are shared with TRBD2. The CDR3 DNA is TGTGCCAGCAGCCGGGGGACTAGGACAAACACAGATACGCAGTATTTT. It translates to CASSRGTRTNTDTQYF. The whole variable domain, remainder taken from reference TRBV5-8 and TRBJ2-3, is EAGVTQSPTHLIKTRGQQATLRCSPISGHTSVYWYQQALGLGLQFLLWYDEGEERNRGNFPPRFSGRQFPNYSSELNVNALELEDSALYLCASSRGTRTNTDTQYFGPGTRLTVL.